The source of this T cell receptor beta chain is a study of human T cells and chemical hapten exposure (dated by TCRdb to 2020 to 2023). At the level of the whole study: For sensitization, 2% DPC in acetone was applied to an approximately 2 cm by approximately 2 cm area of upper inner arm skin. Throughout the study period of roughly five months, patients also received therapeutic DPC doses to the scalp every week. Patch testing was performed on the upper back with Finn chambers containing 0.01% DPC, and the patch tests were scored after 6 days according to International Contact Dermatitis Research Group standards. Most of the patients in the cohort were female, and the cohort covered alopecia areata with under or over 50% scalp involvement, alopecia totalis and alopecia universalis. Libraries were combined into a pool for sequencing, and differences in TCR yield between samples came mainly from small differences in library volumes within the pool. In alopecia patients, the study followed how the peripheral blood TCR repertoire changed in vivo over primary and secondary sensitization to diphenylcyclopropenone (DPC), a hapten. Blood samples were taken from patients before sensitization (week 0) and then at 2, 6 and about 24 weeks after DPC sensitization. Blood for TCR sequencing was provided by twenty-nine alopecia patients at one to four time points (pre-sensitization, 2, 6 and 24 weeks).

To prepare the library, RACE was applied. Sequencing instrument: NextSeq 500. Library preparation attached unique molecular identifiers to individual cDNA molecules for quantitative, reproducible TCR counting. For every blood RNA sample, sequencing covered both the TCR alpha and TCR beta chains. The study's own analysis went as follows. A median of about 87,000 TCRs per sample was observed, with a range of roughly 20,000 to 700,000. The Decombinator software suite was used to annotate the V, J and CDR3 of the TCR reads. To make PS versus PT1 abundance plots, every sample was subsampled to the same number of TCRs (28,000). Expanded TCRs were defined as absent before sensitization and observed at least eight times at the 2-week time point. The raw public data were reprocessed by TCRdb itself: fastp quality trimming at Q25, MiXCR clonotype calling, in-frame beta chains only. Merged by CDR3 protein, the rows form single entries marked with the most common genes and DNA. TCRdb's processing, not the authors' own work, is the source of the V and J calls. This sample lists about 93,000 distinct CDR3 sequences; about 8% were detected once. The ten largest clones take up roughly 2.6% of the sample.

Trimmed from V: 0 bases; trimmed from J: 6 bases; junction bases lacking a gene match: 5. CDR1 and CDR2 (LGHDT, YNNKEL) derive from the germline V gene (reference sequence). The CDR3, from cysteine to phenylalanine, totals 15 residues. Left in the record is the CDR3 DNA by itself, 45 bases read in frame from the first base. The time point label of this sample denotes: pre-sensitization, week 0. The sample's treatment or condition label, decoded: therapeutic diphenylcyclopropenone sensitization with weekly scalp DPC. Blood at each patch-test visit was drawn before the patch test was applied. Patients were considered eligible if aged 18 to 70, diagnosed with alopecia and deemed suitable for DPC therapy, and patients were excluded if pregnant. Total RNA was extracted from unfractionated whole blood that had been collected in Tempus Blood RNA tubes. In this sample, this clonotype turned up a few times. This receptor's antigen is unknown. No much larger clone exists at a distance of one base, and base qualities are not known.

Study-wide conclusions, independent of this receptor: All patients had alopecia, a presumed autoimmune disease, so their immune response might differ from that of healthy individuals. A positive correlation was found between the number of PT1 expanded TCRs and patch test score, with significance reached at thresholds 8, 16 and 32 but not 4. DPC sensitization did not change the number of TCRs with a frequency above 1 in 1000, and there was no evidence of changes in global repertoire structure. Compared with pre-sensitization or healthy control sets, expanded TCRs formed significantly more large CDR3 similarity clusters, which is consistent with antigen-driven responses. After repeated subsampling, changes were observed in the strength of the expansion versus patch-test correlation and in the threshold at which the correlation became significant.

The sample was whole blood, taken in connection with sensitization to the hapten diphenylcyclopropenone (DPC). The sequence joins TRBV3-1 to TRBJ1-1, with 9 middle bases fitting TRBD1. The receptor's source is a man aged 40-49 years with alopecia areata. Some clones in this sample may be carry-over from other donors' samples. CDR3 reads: CASSQEGDRGAEAFF. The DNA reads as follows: TGTGCCAGCAGCCAAGAGGGAGACAGGGGGGCTGAAGCTTTCTTT.